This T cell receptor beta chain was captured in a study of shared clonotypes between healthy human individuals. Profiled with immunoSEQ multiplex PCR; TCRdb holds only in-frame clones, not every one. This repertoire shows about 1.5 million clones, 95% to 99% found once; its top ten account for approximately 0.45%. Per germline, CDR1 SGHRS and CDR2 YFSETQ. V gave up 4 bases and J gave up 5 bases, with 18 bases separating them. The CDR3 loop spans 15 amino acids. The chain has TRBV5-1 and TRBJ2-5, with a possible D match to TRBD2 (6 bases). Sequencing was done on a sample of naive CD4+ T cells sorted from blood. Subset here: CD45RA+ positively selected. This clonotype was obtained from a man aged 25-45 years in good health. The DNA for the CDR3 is TGCGCCAGCAGCCCGGCGATAGCGGCTCAGGAGACCCAGTACTTC. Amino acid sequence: CASSPAIAAQETQYF.